This is a list of T cell receptor beta chains from one sample in a study of identical twins. TCRdb reanalysed the 5' RACE reads using MiXCR and keeps one entry per CDR3 protein. The sample has about 890,000 distinct CDR3 sequences; 9% to 15% are singletons. A further study also used this sample, focusing on yellow fever vaccine responses in identical twins.

Material for sequencing was PBMCs. The receptors stem from a woman younger than 30 in good health. CDR3s include the opening cysteine and the closing phenylalanine or tryptophan. Fields, in order: clone size, D gene, CDR3 length, J gene, V gene, CDR3 DNA, CDR3 protein. The D gene is left open where the match is weak. Part of the rows lack a size; the others show once, few, many or a class for expanded clones.

clone_size: NA; d_call: TRBD2; cdr3_length: 17; j_call: TRBJ2-3; v_call: TRBV9; cdr3_nt: TGTGCCAGCAGCGTAGAGGCTAGCGGGGGGGCAGCAGATACGCAGTATTTT; cdr3_aa: CASSVEASGGAADTQYF
clone_size: NA; d_call: NA; cdr3_length: 15; j_call: TRBJ2-7; v_call: TRBV9; cdr3_nt: TGTGCCAGCAGCGTAGGGGAGCCCGATTCCTACGAGCAGTACTTC; cdr3_aa: CASSVGEPDSYEQYF
clone_size: NA; d_call: TRBD2; cdr3_length: 16; j_call: TRBJ2-5; v_call: TRBV27; cdr3_nt: TGTGCCAGCAGTTTATCTCGGTGGGAGGGTTGGGAGACCCAGTACTTC; cdr3_aa: CASSLSRWEGWETQYF
clone_size: NA; d_call: TRBD2; cdr3_length: 19; j_call: TRBJ2-3; v_call: TRBV5-1; cdr3_nt: TGCGCCAGCAGCTTGGGGCTAGGGACTAGCGGGGGCCGAACAGATACGCAGTATTTT; cdr3_aa: CASSLGLGTSGGRTDTQYF
clone_size: NA; d_call: TRBD1; cdr3_length: 15; j_call: TRBJ1-6; v_call: TRBV28; cdr3_nt: TGTGCCAGCAGAACAGGGGTTGTTACCCATTCACCCCTCCACTTT; cdr3_aa: CASRTGVVTHSPLHF
clone_size: few; d_call: TRBD1; cdr3_length: 13; j_call: TRBJ1-3; v_call: TRBV27; cdr3_nt: TGTGCCACCCGGTCCAGGGGGGGAAACACCATATATTTT; cdr3_aa: CATRSRGGNTIYF
clone_size: few; d_call: NA; cdr3_length: 13; j_call: TRBJ2-2; v_call: TRBV6-4; cdr3_nt: TGTGCCAGCAGTGAAGGTGGTGCCGGGGAGCTGTTTTTT; cdr3_aa: CASSEGGAGELFF
clone_size: NA; d_call: NA; cdr3_length: 15; j_call: TRBJ2-1; v_call: TRBV19; cdr3_nt: TGTGCCAGTAGTATCACCACAGGTCACTACAATGAGCAGTTCTTC; cdr3_aa: CASSITTGHYNEQFF
clone_size: NA; d_call: NA; cdr3_length: 17; j_call: TRBJ2-3; v_call: TRBV6-5; cdr3_nt: TGTGCCAGCAGTTTCCCCCCCCCCTCGTGGAGCGGGGATACGCAGTATTTT; cdr3_aa: CASSFPPPSWSGDTQYF
clone_size: NA; d_call: TRBD2; cdr3_length: 16; j_call: TRBJ2-1; v_call: TRBV28; cdr3_nt: TGTGCCAGCAGTTTAATTAGGCTAGCGGCCTACAATGAGCAGTTCTTC; cdr3_aa: CASSLIRLAAYNEQFF
clone_size: few; d_call: NA; cdr3_length: 15; j_call: TRBJ2-5; v_call: TRBV7-8; cdr3_nt: TGTGCCAGCACCCCAGGTCGCGGCCTATGGGAGACCCAGTACTTC; cdr3_aa: CASTPGRGLWETQYF
clone_size: NA; d_call: NA; cdr3_length: 14; j_call: TRBJ2-2; v_call: TRBV6-5; cdr3_nt: TGTGCCAGCAGTTACTCGATCGGGTTTGGGGAGCTGTTTTTT; cdr3_aa: CASSYSIGFGELFF
clone_size: NA; d_call: NA; cdr3_length: 18; j_call: TRBJ2-6; v_call: TRBV5-1; cdr3_nt: TGCGCCAGCAGCTTGGAGGGTCGACGGAGCTCTGGGGCCAACGTCCTGACTTTC; cdr3_aa: CASSLEGRRSSGANVLTF
clone_size: NA; d_call: NA; cdr3_length: 16; j_call: TRBJ2-2; v_call: TRBV14; cdr3_nt: TGTGCCAGCAGCCGTATCGAGGGGCGGAACACCGGGGAGCTGTTTTTT; cdr3_aa: CASSRIEGRNTGELFF
clone_size: NA; d_call: TRBD2; cdr3_length: 15; j_call: TRBJ2-3; v_call: TRBV6-1; cdr3_nt: TGTGCCAGCCCCCGCACTAGCGGGGGGGCAGATACGCAGTATTTT; cdr3_aa: CASPRTSGGADTQYF
clone_size: few; d_call: TRBD1; cdr3_length: 13; j_call: TRBJ1-1; v_call: TRBV20-1; cdr3_nt: TGCAGTGCTAAATTGACAGGGATCCCTGAAGCTTTCTTT; cdr3_aa: CSAKLTGIPEAFF
clone_size: many; d_call: NA; cdr3_length: 12; j_call: TRBJ2-7; v_call: TRBV20-1; cdr3_nt: TGCAGTGCTAGGCGAGGGTCCTACGAGCAGTACTTC; cdr3_aa: CSARRGSYEQYF
clone_size: NA; d_call: NA; cdr3_length: 16; j_call: TRBJ1-6; v_call: TRBV6-5; cdr3_nt: TGTGCCAGCAGTTACTCAGACACCAGCTATAATTCACCCCTCCACTTT; cdr3_aa: CASSYSDTSYNSPLHF
clone_size: few; d_call: NA; cdr3_length: 12; j_call: TRBJ2-7; v_call: TRBV5-6; cdr3_nt: TGTGCCAGCAGCTTCCGTTTCTACGAGCAGTACTTC; cdr3_aa: CASSFRFYEQYF
clone_size: NA; d_call: NA; cdr3_length: 17; j_call: TRBJ2-1; v_call: TRBV20-1; cdr3_nt: TGCAGTGCTAGGAGGGGTGGTCTTCTAAGCTCCTACAATGAGCAGTTCTTC; cdr3_aa: CSARRGGLLSSYNEQFF
clone_size: few; d_call: NA; cdr3_length: 15; j_call: TRBJ1-1; v_call: TRBV27; cdr3_nt: TGTGCCAGCAATAACAGAGCCCGAGGGTGGACTGAAGCTTTCTTT; cdr3_aa: CASNNRARGWTEAFF
clone_size: many; d_call: TRBD1; cdr3_length: 15; j_call: TRBJ1-2; v_call: TRBV28; cdr3_nt: TGTGCCAGCAGCCAGAACGACAGGGAATTGTATGGCTACACCTTC; cdr3_aa: CASSQNDRELYGYTF
clone_size: NA; d_call: NA; cdr3_length: 14; j_call: TRBJ2-5; v_call: TRBV5-1; cdr3_nt: TGCGCCAGCAGCTTGCAGGGAACCGAAGAGACCCAGTACTTC; cdr3_aa: CASSLQGTEETQYF
clone_size: few; d_call: TRBD2; cdr3_length: 19; j_call: TRBJ2-2; v_call: TRBV6-2/TRBV6-3; cdr3_nt: TGTGCCAGCAACAACGTCCGGCGGCTAGCGGGAACGAACACCGGGGAGCTGTTTTTT; cdr3_aa: CASNNVRRLAGTNTGELFF
clone_size: many; d_call: TRBD1; cdr3_length: 14; j_call: TRBJ1-1; v_call: TRBV20-1; cdr3_nt: TGCAGTGCTCTACTGACAGGGAAGAACACTGAAGCTTTCTTT; cdr3_aa: CSALLTGKNTEAFF
clone_size: NA; d_call: NA; cdr3_length: 13; j_call: TRBJ2-3; v_call: TRBV5-1; cdr3_nt: TGCGCCACCTCTTGGGGGGGCACAGATACGCAGTATTTT; cdr3_aa: CATSWGGTDTQYF
clone_size: NA; d_call: NA; cdr3_length: 12; j_call: TRBJ2-3; v_call: TRBV7-2; cdr3_nt: TGTGCCAGCAGCTCCAGGGTTGATACGCAGTATTTT; cdr3_aa: CASSSRVDTQYF
clone_size: NA; d_call: TRBD1; cdr3_length: 20; j_call: TRBJ2-2; v_call: TRBV10-3; cdr3_nt: TGTGCCATACTAGTGGGAGGCCGGGACAGGGGACTCGCGAACACCGGGGAGCTGTTTTTT; cdr3_aa: CAILVGGRDRGLANTGELFF